A single sample gave rise to the 14 T cell receptor beta chains below, sequenced in a study of regulatory T cells in long-lasting Graves disease. As for time point: persistent/refractory GD, antithyroid drugs over 5 years with positive TRAb. The TCR library used RNA extracted from PBMCs. For TCR beta, libraries came from iRepertoire HTBI primers and Arm-PCR of CDR3 regions. TCRdb processed the multiplex PCR reads anew with MiXCR; each CDR3 protein has one entry. The table has hundreds of thousands of distinct CDR3 sequences, around 20% seen once; the top ten hold roughly 27%. This sample comprised peripheral blood mononuclear cells (PBMCs), obtained when the disease was refractory, from a patient treated with antithyroid drugs. The receptors were sampled from a female donor with Graves disease.

The chain uses TRBV6-1 and TRBJ2-7, with 7 bases fitting TRBD1. The CDR3 is made up of 15 amino acids. J was trimmed by 3 bases and V by 4 bases; bases with no gene match: 9. Per the germline V gene, CDR1 is MNHNS and CDR2 is SASEGT. Written as DNA, the CDR3 is TGTGCCAGCAGTGCCGCCGGGACAGAGGGCTACGAGCAGTACTTC. Its protein is CASSAAGTEGYEQYF.

Of note for this clonotype: An end of the junction differs from the germline gene, which may be a read error. This chain joins TRBV2 and TRBJ2-4, with D possibly TRBD2 on 5 matching bases. From germline, CDR1 is SNHLY and CDR2 FYNNEI. The CDR3 extends over 17 amino acids. The CDR3 DNA reads as TGTGCCATCAGTGATAAACTAGAGAGAGTAGCCAAAAACATTCAGTACTTC. It encodes CAISDKLERVAKNIQYF.

This clonotype was seen at least ten times. The chain combines TRBV11-2 with TRBJ1-6; no clear D gene. The CDR3 totals 17 residues. The germline gives CDR1 SGHAT, CDR2 FQNNGV. The V end lost 1 base, the J end lost 0 bases, and 10 bases lay between the germline ends. CDR3 region: CASSLGLESSYNSPLHF. The CDR3 DNA follows: TGTGCCAGCAGCTTAGGCTTAGAGAGCTCCTATAATTCACCCCTCCACTTT.

This clonotype showed up just a few times. The junction differs from germline at one of its ends, possibly a read error. The rearrangement joins TRBV4-3 to TRBJ1-5, with a tentative D call TRBD1 (5 bases). Germline values: CDR1 LGHNA, CDR2 YSLEER. The CDR3 is 17 amino acids. The CDR3 sequence: CASSKDRHQGTNQPQHF. The CDR3 nucleotides are TGCGCCAGCAGCAAAGATAGACATCAGGGAACCAATCAGCCCCAGCATTTT.

Ten or more counts support this clonotype. This rearrangement joins TRBV28 to TRBJ2-4; TRBD1 is a possible D gene (6 bases). Germline V CDR1 and CDR2: MDHEN, SYDVKM. The CDR3 runs 22 residues. Trimming took off 2 bases at V and 0 bases at J, with 29 bases between the two ends. CDR3 protein: CASSLLLPRPDRPILAKNIQYF. The CDR3 bases are TGTGCCAGCAGTTTACTCTTGCCACGTCCCGACAGGCCCATACTAGCCAAAAACATTCAGTACTTC. Looking up the rest from reference TRBV28 and TRBJ2-4 gives the full variable domain: DVKVTQSSRYLVKRTGEKVFLECVQDMDHENMFWYRQDPGLGLRLIYFSYDVKMKEKGDIPEGYSVSREKKERFSLILESASTNQTSMYLCASSLLLPRPDRPILAKNIQYFGAGTRLSVL.

This clonotype was seen a handful of times. This rearrangement joins TRBV7-9 to TRBJ1-2, with D hard to call. Trimming shortened V by 5 bases and J by 7 bases, and 14 bases separated the two germline ends. Germline V gene data show CDR1 as SEHNR and CDR2 as FQNEAQ (reference sequence). The CDR3 covers 13 residues. The DNA of the CDR3 is TGTGCCAGCAGCCCACCAAGTTCGGGTGGCTACACCTTC. This codes for CASSPPSSGGYTF.

The chain is built from TRBV28 and TRBJ2-1; 10 nucleotides line up with TRBD1. Germline V CDR1 and CDR2: MDHEN, SYDVKM. V shed 3 bases, J shed 3 bases, and the junction held 2 bases outside the gene matches. The length of the CDR3 is 15 residues. The CDR3 reads CASSLWTGGYNEQFF. CDR3 bases: TGTGCCAGCAGTTTGTGGACAGGGGGCTACAATGAGCAGTTCTTC. Combining the CDR3 with reference TRBV28 and TRBJ2-1 gives the whole variable domain DVKVTQSSRYLVKRTGEKVFLECVQDMDHENMFWYRQDPGLGLRLIYFSYDVKMKEKGDIPEGYSVSREKKERFSLILESASTNQTSMYLCASSLWTGGYNEQFFGPGTRLTVL.

DNA for the CDR3: TGCGCCAGCAGAGCTACTAGCGGGACGGAAAACATTCAGTACTTC. Amino acids: CASRATSGTENIQYF. The chain has TRBV5-1 and TRBJ2-4; 10 bases match TRBD2. The CDR3 runs to 15 residues. The V gene end was trimmed by 5 bases and the J gene end by 5 bases; junction bases not matched to a gene: 7. CDR1 is SGHRS, CDR2 YFSETQ, per germline.

Comment on this clonotype: One base away lies a much larger clone, so this may be a sequencing read error. V and J are TRBV28 and TRBJ2-7; 9 bases agree with TRBD2. The germline V gene has CDR1 MDHEN and CDR2 SYDVKM. The CDR3 length is 12 residues. The CDR3 loop reads CGVAGESYEQYF. As DNA, the CDR3 is TGTGGAGTAGCGGGAGAGAGCTACGAGCAGTACTTC.

J is TRBJ2-7 and V is TRBV27; perhaps TRBD1 as D (6 bases). The tail of the sequence fits TRBJ1-2 better, so the J call may be wrong. The CDR3 has 15 amino acids. CDR1 MNHEY and CDR2 SMNVEV come from the germline V gene (reference sequence). The CDR3, as DNA: TGTGCCAGCAGTGAAGGAGCAGGGGAATGGTGTGGCTACACCTTC. This gives the protein CASSEGAGEWCGYTF.

This clonotype occurred many times. The rearrangement links TRBV6-5 to TRBJ1-5; D gene uncertain. Trimming removed 4 bases from V and 0 bases from J, with 19 bases in between. Germline V gene data show CDR1 as MNHEY and CDR2 as SVGAGI. The CDR3 extends over 18 amino acids. In DNA, the CDR3 is TGTGCCAGCAGTTTCGGACGCCCATCGGATCATAGCAATCAGCCCCAGCATTTT. Amino acid sequence: CASSFGRPSDHSNQPQHF.

CDR3: CAWSVQWGSYNSPLHF. CDR3 nucleotide sequence: TGTGCCTGGAGTGTACAGTGGGGGTCCTATAATTCACCCCTCCACTTT. The chain has TRBV30 and TRBJ1-6; the D gene is possibly TRBD1 (5 bases). With 0 bases removed from V and 1 base from J, the gap between germline ends came to 10 bases. Germline assignment: CDR1 GTSNPN and CDR2 SVGIG (reference sequence). The CDR3 extends over 16 amino acids.

Comment on this clonotype: A much larger clone lies one base from this, so it may be a read error. The chain joins TRBV6-1 to TRBJ1-1, with D unclear. Between the trimmed V and J ends, which lost 11 bases and 1 base, there was a span of 14 bases. Germline CDR1 and CDR2: MNHNS and SASEGT. This CDR3 has 13 residues. The CDR3 region is CAGSPGTNTEAFF. CDR3 coding DNA: TGTGCCGGCTCGCCCGGTACGAACACTGAAGCTTTCTTT.

In regard to this clonotype: Compared with germline, one end of the junction differs, possibly owing to a read error. The CDR3 coding sequence is TGTGCCGGCAGCGTAGCTCCGGACGGGAATGAAAAACTGTTTTTT. The encoded protein is CAGSVAPDGNEKLFF. The rearrangement uses TRBV9 and TRBJ1-4; D is unresolved. In germline, CDR1 is SGDLS, CDR2 YYNGEE. The CDR3 is made up of 15 amino acids.